This T cell receptor beta chain was captured by sequencing in a study of shared clonotypes between healthy human individuals. Germline CDR1 and CDR2: MNHNS and SASEGT. The CDR3 runs to 12 residues. V gave up 3 bases and J gave up 9 bases; unmatched junction bases: 3. Method: immunoSEQ multiplex PCR; TCRdb's copy keeps in-frame clones and lacks some. The sample consists of about 2.4 million clones, 93% of them appearing once. This clone was counted once. This clonotype was sampled from a man between 18 and 35 years old in good health. Some clones in this sample may be carry-over from other donors' samples. The chain carries TRBV6-1 and TRBJ2-5, with TRBD2 matching over 8 bases. Input material: naive CD4+ T cells from PBMCs. Specified subset: CD45RA+ positively selected. This CDR3 reads CASSEMRGAQYF. The CDR3 DNA reads as TGTGCCAGCAGTGAGATGCGGGGGGCCCAGTACTTC.